The clone carrying this T cell receptor beta chain was counted a few times. The second PCR ran about 6 to 12 cycles with a sample-barcoded 5' primer and J-beta primers. In TCRdb, the 5' RACE reads were re-called with MiXCR into one record per CDR3 protein. Of about 800,000 distinct CDR3 sequences in the sample, roughly 25% are singletons; the top ten hold under 4.5%. CDR1 is DFQATT and CDR2 is SNEGSKA in the germline V gene (reference sequence). The CDR3 consists of 15 residues. The V end lost 1 base, the J end lost 0 bases, and 9 bases lay between the germline ends. The sample belongs to a study of blood T cells in healthy people across ages. These data also featured in a second study, about T cells of mothers and their children. This second study says: At a rate of roughly 1.4 ug per 15 ul, cDNA synthesis received all of the extracted RNA.

Input material: blood. V gene TRBV20-1 combines with J gene TRBJ2-2, with unresolved D. This clonotype was sampled from a boy younger than 18 in good health. The CDR3 bases are TGCAGTGCTAGAGGGACGGCCTCGAACACCGGGGAGCTGTTTTTT. The encoded protein is CSARGTASNTGELFF.